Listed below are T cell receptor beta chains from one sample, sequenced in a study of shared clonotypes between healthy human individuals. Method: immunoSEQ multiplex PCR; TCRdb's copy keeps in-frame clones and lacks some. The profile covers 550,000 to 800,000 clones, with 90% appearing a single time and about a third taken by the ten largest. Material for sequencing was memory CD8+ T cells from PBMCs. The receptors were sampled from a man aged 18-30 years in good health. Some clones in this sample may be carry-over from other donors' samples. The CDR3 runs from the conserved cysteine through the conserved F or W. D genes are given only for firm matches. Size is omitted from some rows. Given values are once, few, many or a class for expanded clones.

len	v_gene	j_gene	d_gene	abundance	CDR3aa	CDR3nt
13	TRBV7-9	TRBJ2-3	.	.	CASSPGGYDTQYF	TGTGCCAGCAGCCCGGGTGGCTACGATACGCAGTATTTT
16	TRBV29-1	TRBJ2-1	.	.	CSVEEEGRVFYNEQFF	TGCAGCGTTGAAGAGGAGGGCAGAGTTTTCTACAATGAGCAGTTCTTC
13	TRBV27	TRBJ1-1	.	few	CASSLLGGTEAFF	TGTGCCAGCAGTTTATTAGGGGGCACTGAAGCTTTCTTT
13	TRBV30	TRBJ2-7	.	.	CAWSVDSAYEQYF	TGTGCCTGGAGTGTTGATAGTGCCTACGAGCAGTACTTC
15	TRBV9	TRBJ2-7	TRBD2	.	CASSVGAGVSYEQYF	TGTGCCAGCAGCGTAGGTGCGGGGGTCTCCTACGAGCAGTACTTC
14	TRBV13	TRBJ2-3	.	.	CASSERLDTDTQYF	TGTGCCAGCAGCGAGAGACTCGACACAGATACGCAGTATTTT
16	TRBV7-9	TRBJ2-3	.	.	CASRSELGLTRDTQYF	TGTGCCAGCCGTTCCGAGTTGGGCCTGACGAGAGATACGCAGTATTTT
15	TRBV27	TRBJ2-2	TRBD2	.	CASTDDFSGTGELFF	TGTGCCAGCACCGACGACTTTAGCGGGACCGGGGAGCTGTTTTTT
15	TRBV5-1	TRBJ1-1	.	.	CASSLNQGRNTEAFF	TGCGCCAGCAGCTTGAATCAGGGGCGGAACACTGAAGCTTTCTTT
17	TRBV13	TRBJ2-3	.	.	CASSLERGPVSRDTQYF	TGTGCCAGCAGCTTAGAGCGCGGGCCGGTTTCAAGAGATACGCAGTATTTT
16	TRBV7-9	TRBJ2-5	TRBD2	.	CASSPTSGVYQETQYF	TGTGCCAGCAGCCCGACTAGCGGGGTATACCAAGAGACCCAGTACTTC
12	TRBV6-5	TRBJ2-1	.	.	CASSSGVNEQFF	TGTGCCAGCAGTTCCGGGGTGAATGAGCAGTTCTTC
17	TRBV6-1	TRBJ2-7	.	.	CASSDPRKTYYTYEQYF	TGTGCCAGCAGTGACCCCCGGAAGACATATTACACCTACGAGCAGTACTTC
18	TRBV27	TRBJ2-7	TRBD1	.	CASSLGPGDTGAMDEQYF	TGTGCCAGCAGTTTAGGCCCTGGGGACACAGGGGCTATGGACGAGCAGTACTTC
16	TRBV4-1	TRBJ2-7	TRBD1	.	CASSQDRGTGTYEQYF	TGCGCCAGCAGCCAAGATCGGGGGACAGGGACCTACGAGCAGTACTTC
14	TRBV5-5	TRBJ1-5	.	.	CASSFGTRWEPQHF	TGTGCCAGCAGCTTCGGGACACGGTGGGAGCCCCAGCATTTT
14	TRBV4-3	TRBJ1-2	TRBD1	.	CASSPDRGSYGYTF	TGCGCCAGCAGCCCCGACAGGGGATCCTATGGCTACACCTTC
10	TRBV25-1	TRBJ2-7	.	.	CASGTYEQYF	TGTGCCAGCGGAACCTACGAGCAGTACTTC
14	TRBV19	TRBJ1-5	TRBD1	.	CASNDRGYNQPQHF	TGTGCCAGTAACGACAGGGGTTACAATCAGCCCCAGCATTTT
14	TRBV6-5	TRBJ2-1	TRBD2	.	CASSTSGSYNEQFF	TGTGCCAGCAGCACTAGCGGGAGTTACAATGAGCAGTTCTTC
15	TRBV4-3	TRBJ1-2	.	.	CASSPAPGQGYGYTF	TGCGCCAGCAGCCCCGCCCCAGGTCAGGGTTATGGCTACACCTTC
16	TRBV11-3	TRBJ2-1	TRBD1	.	CASSLDGTGEYNEQFF	TGTGCCAGCAGCTTAGACGGGACAGGAGAATACAATGAGCAGTTCTTC
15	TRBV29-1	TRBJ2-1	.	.	CSVEESSGNYNEQFF	TGCAGCGTTGAAGAGAGCAGTGGGAACTACAATGAGCAGTTCTTC
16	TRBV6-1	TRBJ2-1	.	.	CASSAFVGSSYNEQFF	TGTGCCAGCAGTGCCTTTGTGGGTAGCTCCTACAATGAGCAGTTCTTC
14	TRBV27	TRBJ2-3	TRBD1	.	CASSLGRQGLKQYF	TGTGCCAGCAGTTTAGGGAGACAGGGTCTGAAGCAGTATTTT
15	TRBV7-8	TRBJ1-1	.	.	CASSLDGMGNTEAFF	TGTGCCAGCAGCTTAGATGGCATGGGGAACACTGAAGCTTTCTTT
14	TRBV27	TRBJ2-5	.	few	CASSSVGAGETQYF	TGTGCCAGCAGCTCAGTGGGGGCCGGGGAGACCCAGTACTTC
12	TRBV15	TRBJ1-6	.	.	CATSELNSPLHF	TGTGCCACCAGCGAGTTGAATTCACCCCTCCACTTT
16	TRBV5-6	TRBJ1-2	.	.	CASSLGTPVIGRGYTF	TGTGCCAGCAGCTTGGGAACGCCGGTAATCGGCCGTGGCTACACCTTC
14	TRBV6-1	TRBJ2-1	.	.	CASSEATAGSEQFF	TGTGCCAGCAGTGAAGCCACCGCAGGGTCTGAGCAGTTCTTC
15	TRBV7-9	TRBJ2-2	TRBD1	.	CASSFVDRGTGELFF	TGTGCCAGCAGCTTTGTGGACAGGGGGACCGGGGAGCTGTTTTTT
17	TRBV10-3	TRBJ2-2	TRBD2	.	CAISESGTSGSPGELFF	TGTGCCATCAGTGAGTCAGGGACTAGCGGGAGTCCCGGGGAGCTGTTTTTT
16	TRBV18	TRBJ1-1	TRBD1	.	CASSLSMDRGQSEAFF	TGTGCCAGCTCACTCTCGATGGACAGGGGGCAAAGTGAAGCTTTCTTT
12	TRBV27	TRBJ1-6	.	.	CASSQSGSPLHF	TGTGCCAGCAGTCAATCGGGGTCACCCCTCCACTTT
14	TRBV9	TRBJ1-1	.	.	CASSVGGAGTEAFF	TGTGCCAGCAGCGTCGGAGGGGCGGGCACTGAAGCTTTCTTT
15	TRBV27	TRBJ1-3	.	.	CASSFSRGFGNTIYF	TGTGCCAGCAGTTTCTCGAGGGGTTTTGGAAACACCATATATTTT